This paragraph reports one T cell receptor beta chain. Its specificity is unknown. CDR3 size: 14 residues. Germline V gene data show CDR1 as SEHNR and CDR2 as FQNEAQ (reference sequence). The sample originates from a study of T cells expressing NK-cell markers. One entry per CDR3 protein, without DNA, is what TCRdb gives after re-calling the 5' RACE reads. Its table lists more than 120,000 distinct CDR3 sequences. Findings and caveats of the study: Among four donors, these clonotypes also ranked first in the CD3+CD56-NKG2C+ fraction.

This sequence originates from a young man in good health. V gene TRBV7-9 combines with J gene TRBJ2-7; TCRdb designates TRBD1, a call that cannot be tested without DNA. The material sequenced was blood T cells: a sorted CD56 or NKG2C T cell subset, CD4+ or CD8+ T cells, or bulk PBMC T cells (not recorded which). The chain's CDR3 is CASNDFLTGFEQYF. Using reference TRBV7-9 and TRBJ2-7 for the parts outside the CDR3, the full variable domain is DTGVSQNPRHKITKRGQNVTFRCDPISEHNRLYWYRQTLGQGPEFLTYFQNEAQLEKSRLLSDRFSAERPKGSFSTLEIQRTEQGDSAMYLCASNDFLTGFEQYFGPGTRLTVT.